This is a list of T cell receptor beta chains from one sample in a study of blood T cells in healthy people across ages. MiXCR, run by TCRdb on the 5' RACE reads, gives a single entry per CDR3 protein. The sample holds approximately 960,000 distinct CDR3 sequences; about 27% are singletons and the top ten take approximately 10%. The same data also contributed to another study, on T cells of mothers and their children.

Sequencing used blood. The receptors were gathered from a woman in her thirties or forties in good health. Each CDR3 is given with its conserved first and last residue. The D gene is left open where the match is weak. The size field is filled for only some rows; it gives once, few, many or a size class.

CSARNLRDSLATNEKRFF TGCAGTGCTAGGAACCTCCGGGACAGTTTAGCAACTAATGAAAAACGGTTTTTT TRBV20-1 . TRBJ1-4 TRBD1
CASSFGTEVVKNIQYF TGTGCCAGCAGCTTTGGGACGGAGGTTGTCAAAAACATTCAGTACTTC TRBV7-9 few TRBJ2-4 .
CASSPPTGGAGGYTF TGTGCCAGCAGCCCTCCCACAGGGGGCGCGGGGGGCTACACCTTC TRBV9 . TRBJ1-2 TRBD1
CATSRDVGRKNPGNTIYF TGTGCCACCAGCAGAGATGTCGGCAGGAAGAATCCTGGAAACACCATATATTTT TRBV15 . TRBJ1-3 .
CASSSDVSTDTQYF TGTGCCAGCAGTTCGGACGTATCCACAGATACGCAGTATTTT TRBV28 . TRBJ2-3 .
CATSRASGANVLTF TGTGCCACCAGCAGGGCGTCTGGGGCCAACGTCCTGACTTTC TRBV24-1 many TRBJ2-6 .
CASSLSRRLDGERFF TGTGCCAGCAGTTTAAGTCGGAGGTTAGACGGGGAGCGGTTTTTT TRBV12-3/TRBV12-4 . TRBJ2-2 .
CASSPTGGRFWELFF TGTGCCAGCAGTCCAACGGGGGGGCGCTTTTGGGAGCTGTTTTTT TRBV27 . TRBJ2-2 TRBD2
CASSTPSGTQYF TGTGCCAGCAGTACCCCTTCGGGGACCCAGTACTTC TRBV27 few TRBJ2-5 .
CASSPRTGLNYGYTF TGTGCCAGCAGCCCCCGGACAGGCCTAAACTATGGCTACACCTTC TRBV11-2 . TRBJ1-2 TRBD1